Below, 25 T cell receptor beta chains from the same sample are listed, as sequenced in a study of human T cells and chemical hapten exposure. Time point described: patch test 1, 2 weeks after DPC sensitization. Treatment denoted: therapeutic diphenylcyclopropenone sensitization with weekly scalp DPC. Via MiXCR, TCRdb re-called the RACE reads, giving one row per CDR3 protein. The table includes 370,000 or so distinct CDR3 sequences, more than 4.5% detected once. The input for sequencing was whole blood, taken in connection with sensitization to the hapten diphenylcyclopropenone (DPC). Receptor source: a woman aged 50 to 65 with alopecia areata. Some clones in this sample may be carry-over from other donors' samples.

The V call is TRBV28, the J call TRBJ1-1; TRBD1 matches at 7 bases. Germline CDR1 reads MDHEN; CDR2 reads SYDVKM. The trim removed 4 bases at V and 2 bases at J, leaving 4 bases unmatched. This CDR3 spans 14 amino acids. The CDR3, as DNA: TGTGCCAGCAGTTCGGGACAGCCCAACACTGAAGCTTTCTTT. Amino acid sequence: CASSSGQPNTEAFF.

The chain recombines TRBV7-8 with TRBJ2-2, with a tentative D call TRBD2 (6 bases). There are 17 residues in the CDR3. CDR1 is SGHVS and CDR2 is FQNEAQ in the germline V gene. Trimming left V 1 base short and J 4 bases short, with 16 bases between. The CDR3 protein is CASSLDEMGTRTGELFF. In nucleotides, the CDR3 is TGTGCCAGCAGCTTAGATGAGATGGGGACTCGCACCGGGGAGCTGTTTTTT.

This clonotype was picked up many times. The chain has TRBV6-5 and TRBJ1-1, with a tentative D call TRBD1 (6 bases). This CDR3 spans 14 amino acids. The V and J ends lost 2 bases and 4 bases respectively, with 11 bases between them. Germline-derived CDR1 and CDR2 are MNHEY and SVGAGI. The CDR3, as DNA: TGTGCCAGCAGTTACAGCGGACAGATCACTGAAGCTTTCTTT. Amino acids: CASSYSGQITEAFF.

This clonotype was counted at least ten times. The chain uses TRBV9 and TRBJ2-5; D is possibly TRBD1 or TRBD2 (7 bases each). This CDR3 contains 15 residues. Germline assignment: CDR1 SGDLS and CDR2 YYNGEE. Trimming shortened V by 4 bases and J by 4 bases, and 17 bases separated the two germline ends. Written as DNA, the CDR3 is TGTGCCAGCAGCTTATCAACAGGGGAGGGAGAGACCCAGTACTTC. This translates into CASSLSTGEGETQYF.

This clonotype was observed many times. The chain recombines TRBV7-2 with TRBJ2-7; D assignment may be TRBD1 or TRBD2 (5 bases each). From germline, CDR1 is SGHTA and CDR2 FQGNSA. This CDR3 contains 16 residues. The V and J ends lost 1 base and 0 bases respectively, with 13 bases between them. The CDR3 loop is CASSLDGTQSSYEQYF. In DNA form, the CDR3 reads TGTGCCAGCAGCTTAGATGGGACGCAAAGCTCCTACGAGCAGTACTTC.

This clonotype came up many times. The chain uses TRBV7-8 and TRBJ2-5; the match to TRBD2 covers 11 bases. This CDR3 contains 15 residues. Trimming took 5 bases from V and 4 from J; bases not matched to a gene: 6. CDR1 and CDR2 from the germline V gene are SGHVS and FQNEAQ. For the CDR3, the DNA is TGTGCCAGCAGCCCACTAGCGGGGGCGGTAGAGACCCAGTACTTC. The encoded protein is CASSPLAGAVETQYF.

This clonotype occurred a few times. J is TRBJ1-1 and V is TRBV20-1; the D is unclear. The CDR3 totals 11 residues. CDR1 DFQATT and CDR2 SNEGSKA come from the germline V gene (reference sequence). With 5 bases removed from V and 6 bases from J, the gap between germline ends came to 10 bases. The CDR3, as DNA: TGCAGTGCTCAAAACGGGGCTGAAGCTTTCTTT. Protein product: CSAQNGAEAFF.

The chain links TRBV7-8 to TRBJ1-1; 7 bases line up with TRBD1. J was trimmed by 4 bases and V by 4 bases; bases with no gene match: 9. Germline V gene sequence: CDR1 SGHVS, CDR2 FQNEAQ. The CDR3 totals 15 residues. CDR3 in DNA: TGTGCCAGCAGCTCCGAATTACAGGGGACCACTGAAGCTTTCTTT. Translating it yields CASSSELQGTTEAFF.

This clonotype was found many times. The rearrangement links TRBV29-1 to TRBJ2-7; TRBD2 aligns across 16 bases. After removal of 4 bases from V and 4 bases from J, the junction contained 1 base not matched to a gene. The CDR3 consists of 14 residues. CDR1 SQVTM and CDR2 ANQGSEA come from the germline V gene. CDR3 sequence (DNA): TGCAGCGTTGCGGGACTAGCGGGAGGGTACGAGCAGTACTTC. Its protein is CSVAGLAGGYEQYF.

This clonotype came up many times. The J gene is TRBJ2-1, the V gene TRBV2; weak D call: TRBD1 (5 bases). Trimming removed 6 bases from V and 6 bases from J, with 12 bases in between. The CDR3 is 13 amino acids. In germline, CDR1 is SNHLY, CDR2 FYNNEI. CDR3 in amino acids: CASRAAQGNEQFF. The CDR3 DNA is TGTGCCAGCAGAGCCGCCCAGGGCAATGAGCAGTTCTTC.

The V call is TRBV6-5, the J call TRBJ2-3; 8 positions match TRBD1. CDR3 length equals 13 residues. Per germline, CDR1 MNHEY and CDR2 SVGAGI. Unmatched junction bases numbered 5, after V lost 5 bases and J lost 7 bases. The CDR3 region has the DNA TGTGCCAGCAGTCGGAGACAGGGGAATACGCAGTATTTT. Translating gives CASSRRQGNTQYF.

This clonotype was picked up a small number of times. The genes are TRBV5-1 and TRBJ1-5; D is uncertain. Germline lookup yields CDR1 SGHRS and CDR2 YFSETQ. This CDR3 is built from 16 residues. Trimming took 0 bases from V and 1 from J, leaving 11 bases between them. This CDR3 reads CASSLEAGRSNQPQHF. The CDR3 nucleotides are TGCGCCAGCAGCTTGGAGGCCGGCAGAAGCAATCAGCCCCAGCATTTT.

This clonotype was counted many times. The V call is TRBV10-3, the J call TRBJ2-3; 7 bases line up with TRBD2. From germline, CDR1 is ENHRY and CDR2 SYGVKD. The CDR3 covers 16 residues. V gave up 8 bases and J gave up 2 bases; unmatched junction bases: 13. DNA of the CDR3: TGTGCCATCGGGAGAGCTAGCGGACAATTCACAGATACGCAGTATTTT. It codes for CAIGRASGQFTDTQYF.

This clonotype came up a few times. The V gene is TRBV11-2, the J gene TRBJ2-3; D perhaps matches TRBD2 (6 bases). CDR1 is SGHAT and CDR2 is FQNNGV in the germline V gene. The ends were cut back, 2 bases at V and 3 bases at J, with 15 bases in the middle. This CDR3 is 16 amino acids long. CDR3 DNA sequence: TGTGCCAGCAGCTTATTTCCGAGACTAGGGACAGATACGCAGTATTTT. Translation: CASSLFPRLGTDTQYF.

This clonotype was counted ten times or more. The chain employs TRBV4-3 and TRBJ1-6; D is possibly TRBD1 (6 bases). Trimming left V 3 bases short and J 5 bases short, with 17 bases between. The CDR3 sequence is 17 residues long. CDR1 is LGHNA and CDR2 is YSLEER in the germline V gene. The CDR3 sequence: CASSQRGGGRHNSPLHF. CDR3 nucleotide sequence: TGCGCCAGCAGCCAGAGAGGAGGGGGGAGACATAATTCACCCCTCCACTTT.

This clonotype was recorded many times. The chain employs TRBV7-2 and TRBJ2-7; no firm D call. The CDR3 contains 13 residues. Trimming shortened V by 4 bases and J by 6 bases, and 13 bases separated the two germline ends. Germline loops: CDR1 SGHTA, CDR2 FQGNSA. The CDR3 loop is CASSSNGLAEQYF. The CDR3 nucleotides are TGTGCCAGCAGCTCCAATGGGTTAGCCGAGCAGTACTTC.

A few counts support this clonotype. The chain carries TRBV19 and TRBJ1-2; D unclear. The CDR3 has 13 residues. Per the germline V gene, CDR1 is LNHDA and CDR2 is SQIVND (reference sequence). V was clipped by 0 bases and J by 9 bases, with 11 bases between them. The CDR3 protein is CASSIDGLSSYTF. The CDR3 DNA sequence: TGTGCCAGTAGTATAGACGGTTTGTCGAGCTACACCTTC.

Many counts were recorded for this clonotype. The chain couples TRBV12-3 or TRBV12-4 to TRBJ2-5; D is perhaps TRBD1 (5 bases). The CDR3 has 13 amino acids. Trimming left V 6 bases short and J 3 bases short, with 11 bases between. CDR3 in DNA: TGTGCCAGCAGCCTTGACAGCGAAGAGACCCAGTACTTC. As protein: CASSLDSEETQYF.

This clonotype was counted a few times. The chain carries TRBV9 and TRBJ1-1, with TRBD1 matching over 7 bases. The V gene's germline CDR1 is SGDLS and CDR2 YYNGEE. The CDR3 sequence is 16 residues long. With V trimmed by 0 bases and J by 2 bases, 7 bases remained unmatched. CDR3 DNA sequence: TGTGCCAGCAGCGTAGAAAGGGACAGCATAAACACTGAAGCTTTCTTT. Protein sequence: CASSVERDSINTEAFF.

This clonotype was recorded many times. CDR3 in amino acids: CASSIDPSRDSSNSYYGYTF. In DNA, the CDR3 is TGTGCCAGTAGTATAGATCCGTCCCGGGACAGCTCTAATTCCTACTATGGCTACACCTTC. J is TRBJ1-2 and V is TRBV19; TRBD1 agrees at 7 bases. Germline V gives CDR1 LNHDA, CDR2 SQIVND (reference sequence). The CDR3 is made up of 20 amino acids. V lost 0 bases, J lost 3 bases, and 19 bases stayed unmatched.

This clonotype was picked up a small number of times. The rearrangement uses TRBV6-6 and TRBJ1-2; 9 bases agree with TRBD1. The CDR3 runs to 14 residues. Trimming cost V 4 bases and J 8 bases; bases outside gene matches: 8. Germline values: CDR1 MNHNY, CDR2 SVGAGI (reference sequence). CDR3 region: CASSLGGQGGGYTF. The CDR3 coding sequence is TGTGCCAGCAGTTTGGGGGGACAGGGCGGCGGCTACACCTTC.

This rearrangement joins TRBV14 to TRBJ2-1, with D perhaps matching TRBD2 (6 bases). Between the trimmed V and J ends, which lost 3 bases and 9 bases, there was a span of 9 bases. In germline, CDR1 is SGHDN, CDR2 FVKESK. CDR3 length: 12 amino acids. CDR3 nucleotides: TGTGCCAGCAGCCACGGGACTGTTGAGCAGTTCTTC. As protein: CASSHGTVEQFF.

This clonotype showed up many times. The CDR3 here is CSVIAATDTQYF. CDR3 nucleotide sequence: TGCAGCGTTATAGCGGCCACAGATACGCAGTATTTT. V and J are TRBV29-1 and TRBJ2-3; tentatively, D is TRBD2 (6 bases). The ends were cut back, 5 bases at V and 2 bases at J, with 8 bases in the middle. This CDR3 is built from 12 residues. The germline V gene encodes CDR1 SQVTM and CDR2 ANQGSEA.

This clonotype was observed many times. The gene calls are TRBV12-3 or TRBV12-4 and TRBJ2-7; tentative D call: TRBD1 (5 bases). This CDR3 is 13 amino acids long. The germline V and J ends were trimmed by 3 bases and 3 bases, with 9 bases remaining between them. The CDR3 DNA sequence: TGTGCCAGCAGTTTCTTGGACATCTACGAGCAGTACTTC. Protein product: CASSFLDIYEQYF.

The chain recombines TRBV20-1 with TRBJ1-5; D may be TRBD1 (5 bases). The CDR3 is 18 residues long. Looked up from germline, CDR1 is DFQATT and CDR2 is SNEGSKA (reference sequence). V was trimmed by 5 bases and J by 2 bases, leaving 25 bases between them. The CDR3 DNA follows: TGCAGTGCTGAGCCTATGGACCTCCCGACGGGGGGCAATCAGCCCCAGCATTTT. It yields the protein CSAEPMDLPTGGNQPQHF.